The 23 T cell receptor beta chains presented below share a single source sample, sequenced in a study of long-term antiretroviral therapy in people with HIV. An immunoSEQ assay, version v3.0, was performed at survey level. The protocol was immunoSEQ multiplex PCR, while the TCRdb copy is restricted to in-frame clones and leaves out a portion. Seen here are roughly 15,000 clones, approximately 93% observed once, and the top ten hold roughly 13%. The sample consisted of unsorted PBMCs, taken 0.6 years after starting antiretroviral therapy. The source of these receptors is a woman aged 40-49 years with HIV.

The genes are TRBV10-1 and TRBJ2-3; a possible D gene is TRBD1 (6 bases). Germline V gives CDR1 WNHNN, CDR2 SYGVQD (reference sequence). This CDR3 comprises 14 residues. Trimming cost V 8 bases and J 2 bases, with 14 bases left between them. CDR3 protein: CASHPGANTDTQYF. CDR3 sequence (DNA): TGCGCCAGCCACCCAGGGGCCAACACAGATACGCAGTATTTT.

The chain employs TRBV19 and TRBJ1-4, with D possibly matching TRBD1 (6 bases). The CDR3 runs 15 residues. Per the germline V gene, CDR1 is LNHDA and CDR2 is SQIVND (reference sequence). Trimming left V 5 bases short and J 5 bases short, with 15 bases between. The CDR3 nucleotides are TGTGCCAGTAGTCCCAACCCGGACAGCAATGAAAAACTGTTTTTT. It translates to CASSPNPDSNEKLFF. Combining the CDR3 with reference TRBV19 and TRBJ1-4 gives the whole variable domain DGGITQSPKYLFRKEGQNVTLSCEQNLNHDAMYWYRQDPGQGLRLIYYSQIVNDFQKGDIAEGYSVSREKKESFPLTVTSAQKNPTAFYLCASSPNPDSNEKLFFGSGTQLSVL.

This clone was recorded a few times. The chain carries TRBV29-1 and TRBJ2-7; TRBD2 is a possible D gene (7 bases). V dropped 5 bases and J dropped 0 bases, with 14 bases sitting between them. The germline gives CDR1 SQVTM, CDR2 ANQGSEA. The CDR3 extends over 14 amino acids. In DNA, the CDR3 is TGCAGCGTTACAGGGAGGGGAAGCTCCTACGAGCAGTACTTC. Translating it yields CSVTGRGSSYEQYF.

CDR3 in DNA: TGTGCCAGCAGCTTATCAACTAGTTTAGATGAGCAGTTCTTC. Translation: CASSLSTSLDEQFF. This rearrangement joins TRBV7-9 to TRBJ2-1, with a weak D call TRBD2 (5 bases). CDR1 and CDR2 from the germline V gene are SEHNR and FQNEAQ (reference sequence). V was clipped by 2 bases and J by 8 bases, with 13 bases between them. The CDR3 is 14 residues long.

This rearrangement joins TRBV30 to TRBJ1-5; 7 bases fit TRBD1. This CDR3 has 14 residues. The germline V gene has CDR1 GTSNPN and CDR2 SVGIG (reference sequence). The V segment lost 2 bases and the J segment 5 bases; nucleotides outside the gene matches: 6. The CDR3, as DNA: TGTGCCTGGAGTATACAGGGGTTCGATCAGCCCCAGCATTTT. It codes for CAWSIQGFDQPQHF.

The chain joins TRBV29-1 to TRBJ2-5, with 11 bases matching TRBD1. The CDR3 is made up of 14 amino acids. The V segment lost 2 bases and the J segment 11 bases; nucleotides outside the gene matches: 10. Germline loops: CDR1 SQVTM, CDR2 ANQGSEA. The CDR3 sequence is CSVEPRTGGLGQYF. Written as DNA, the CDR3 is TGCAGCGTTGAACCGAGGACAGGGGGCTTAGGGCAGTACTTC.

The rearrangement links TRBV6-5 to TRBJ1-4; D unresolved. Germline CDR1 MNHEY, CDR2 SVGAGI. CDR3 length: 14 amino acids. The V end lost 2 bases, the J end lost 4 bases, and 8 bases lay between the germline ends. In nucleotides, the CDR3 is TGTGCCAGCAGTTACGGATACGGTAATGAAAAACTGTTTTTT. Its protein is CASSYGYGNEKLFF.

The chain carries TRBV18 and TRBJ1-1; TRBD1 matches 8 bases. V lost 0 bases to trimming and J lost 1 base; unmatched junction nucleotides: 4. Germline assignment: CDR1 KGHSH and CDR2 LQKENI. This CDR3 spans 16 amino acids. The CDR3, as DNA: TGTGCCAGCTCACCACCTGGACAGGGTTGGAACACTGAAGCTTTCTTT. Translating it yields CASSPPGQGWNTEAFF.

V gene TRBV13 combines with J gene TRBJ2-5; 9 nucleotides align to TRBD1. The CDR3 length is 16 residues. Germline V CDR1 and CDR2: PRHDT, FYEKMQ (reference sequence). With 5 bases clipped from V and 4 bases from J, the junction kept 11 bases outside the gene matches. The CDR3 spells CASSRAGTGLRETQYF. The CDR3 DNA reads TGTGCCAGCAGCCGCGCCGGGACAGGGCTTCGAGAGACCCAGTACTTC.

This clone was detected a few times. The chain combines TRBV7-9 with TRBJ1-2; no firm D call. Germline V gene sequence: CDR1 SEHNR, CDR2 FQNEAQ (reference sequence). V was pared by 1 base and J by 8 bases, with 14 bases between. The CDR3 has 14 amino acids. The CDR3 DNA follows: TGTGCCAGCAGCTTAGAGCGAGGGCCACGGGGCTACACCTTC. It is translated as CASSLERGPRGYTF.

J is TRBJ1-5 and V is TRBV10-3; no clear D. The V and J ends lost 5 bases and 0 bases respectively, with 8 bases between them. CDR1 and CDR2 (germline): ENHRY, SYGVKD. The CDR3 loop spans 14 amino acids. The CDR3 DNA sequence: TGTGCCATCAGTTATGGCGGTAGCAATCAGCCCCAGCATTTT. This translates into CAISYGGSNQPQHF.

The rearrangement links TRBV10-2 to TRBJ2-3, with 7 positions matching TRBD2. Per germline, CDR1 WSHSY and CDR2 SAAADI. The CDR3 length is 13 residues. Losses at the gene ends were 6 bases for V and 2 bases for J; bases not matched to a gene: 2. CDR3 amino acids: CASRGGTTDTQYF. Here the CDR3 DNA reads TGCGCCAGCAGGGGGGGGACCACAGATACGCAGTATTTT.

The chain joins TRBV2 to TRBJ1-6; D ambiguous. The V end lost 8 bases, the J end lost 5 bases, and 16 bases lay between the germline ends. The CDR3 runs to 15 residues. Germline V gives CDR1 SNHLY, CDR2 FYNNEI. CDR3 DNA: TGTGCCAGCTACCTCCAGAGGGTGAATAATTCACCCCTCCACTTT. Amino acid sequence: CASYLQRVNNSPLHF.

The CDR3 DNA is TGTGCCAGCAGGAAACTAGCGGGGGGGCGCGCCGGGGAGCTGTTTTTT. Its protein is CASRKLAGGRAGELFF. The J gene is TRBJ2-2, the V gene TRBV11-2; TRBD2 matches 13 bases. The germline CDR1 and CDR2 sequences are SGHAT and FQNNGV. Trimming cost V 6 bases and J 6 bases; bases outside gene matches: 7. The CDR3 loop spans 16 amino acids.

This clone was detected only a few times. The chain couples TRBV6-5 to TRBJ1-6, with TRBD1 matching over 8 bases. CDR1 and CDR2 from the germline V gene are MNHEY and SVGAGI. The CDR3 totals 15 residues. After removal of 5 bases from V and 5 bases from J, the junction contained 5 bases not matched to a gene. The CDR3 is CASSLTGVNNSPLHF. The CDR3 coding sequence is TGTGCCAGCAGTCTGACAGGGGTCAATAATTCACCCCTCCACTTT.

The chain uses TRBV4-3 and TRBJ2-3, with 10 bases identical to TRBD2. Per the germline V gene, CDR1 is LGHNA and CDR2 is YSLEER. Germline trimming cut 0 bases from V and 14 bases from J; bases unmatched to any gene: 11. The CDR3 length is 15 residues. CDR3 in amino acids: CASSQDESAGGRLYF. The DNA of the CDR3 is TGCGCCAGCAGCCAAGATGAATCAGCGGGGGGGCGTCTGTATTTT.

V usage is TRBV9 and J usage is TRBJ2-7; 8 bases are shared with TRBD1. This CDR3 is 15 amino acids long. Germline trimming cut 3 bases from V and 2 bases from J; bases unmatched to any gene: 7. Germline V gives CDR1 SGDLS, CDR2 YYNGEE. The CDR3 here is CASSGERQGTYEQYF. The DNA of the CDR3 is TGTGCCAGCAGCGGAGAGAGACAGGGGACCTACGAGCAGTACTTC. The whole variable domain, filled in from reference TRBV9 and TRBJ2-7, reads DSGVTQTPKHLITATGQRVTLRCSPRSGDLSVYWYQQSLDQGLQFLIQYYNGEERAKGNILERFSAQQFPDLHSELNLSSLELGDSALYFCASSGERQGTYEQYFGPGTRLTVT.

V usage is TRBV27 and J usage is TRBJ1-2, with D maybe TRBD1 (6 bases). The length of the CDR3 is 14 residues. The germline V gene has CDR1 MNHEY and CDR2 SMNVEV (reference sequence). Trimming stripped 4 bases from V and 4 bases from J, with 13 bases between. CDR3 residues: CASSSLRGGYGYTF. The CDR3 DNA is TGTGCCAGCAGTTCCCTGAGGGGGGGCTATGGCTACACCTTC.

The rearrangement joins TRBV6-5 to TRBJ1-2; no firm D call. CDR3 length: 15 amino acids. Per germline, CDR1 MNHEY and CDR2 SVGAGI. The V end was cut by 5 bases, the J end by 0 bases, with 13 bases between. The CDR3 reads CASSPPQTPNYGYTF. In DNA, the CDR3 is TGTGCCAGCAGTCCACCCCAGACACCTAACTATGGCTACACCTTC.

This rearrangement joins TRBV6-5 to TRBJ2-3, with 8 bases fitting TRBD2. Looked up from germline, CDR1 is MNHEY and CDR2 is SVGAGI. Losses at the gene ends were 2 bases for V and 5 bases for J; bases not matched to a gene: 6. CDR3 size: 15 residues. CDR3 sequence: CASSYTGTRVDTQYF. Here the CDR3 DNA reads TGTGCCAGCAGTTACACGGGGACTAGAGTAGATACGCAGTATTTT.

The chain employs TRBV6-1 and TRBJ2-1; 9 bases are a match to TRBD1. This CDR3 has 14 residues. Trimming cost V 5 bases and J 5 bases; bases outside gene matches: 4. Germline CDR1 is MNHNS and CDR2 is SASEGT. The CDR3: CASSPGQGNNEQFF. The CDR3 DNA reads TGTGCCAGCAGTCCGGGACAGGGTAACAATGAGCAGTTCTTC.

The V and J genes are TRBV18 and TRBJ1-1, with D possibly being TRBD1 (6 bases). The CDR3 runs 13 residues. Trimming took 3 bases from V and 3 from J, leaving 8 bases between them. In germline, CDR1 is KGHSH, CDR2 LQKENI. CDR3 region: CASSPRQDTEAFF. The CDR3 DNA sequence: TGTGCCAGCTCACCCCGACAGGACACTGAAGCTTTCTTT. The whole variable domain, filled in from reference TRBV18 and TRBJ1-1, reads NAGVMQNPRHLVRRRGQEARLRCSPMKGHSHVYWYRQLPEEGLKFMVYLQKENIIDESGMPKERFSAEFPKEGPSILRIQQVVRGDSAAYFCASSPRQDTEAFFGQGTRLTVV.

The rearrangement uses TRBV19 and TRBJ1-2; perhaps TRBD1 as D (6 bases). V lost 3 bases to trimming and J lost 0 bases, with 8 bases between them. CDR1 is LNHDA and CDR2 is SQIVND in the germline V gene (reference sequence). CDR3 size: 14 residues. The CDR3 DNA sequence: TGTGCCAGTAGTATCGGACAGACTAACTATGGCTACACCTTC. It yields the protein CASSIGQTNYGYTF.